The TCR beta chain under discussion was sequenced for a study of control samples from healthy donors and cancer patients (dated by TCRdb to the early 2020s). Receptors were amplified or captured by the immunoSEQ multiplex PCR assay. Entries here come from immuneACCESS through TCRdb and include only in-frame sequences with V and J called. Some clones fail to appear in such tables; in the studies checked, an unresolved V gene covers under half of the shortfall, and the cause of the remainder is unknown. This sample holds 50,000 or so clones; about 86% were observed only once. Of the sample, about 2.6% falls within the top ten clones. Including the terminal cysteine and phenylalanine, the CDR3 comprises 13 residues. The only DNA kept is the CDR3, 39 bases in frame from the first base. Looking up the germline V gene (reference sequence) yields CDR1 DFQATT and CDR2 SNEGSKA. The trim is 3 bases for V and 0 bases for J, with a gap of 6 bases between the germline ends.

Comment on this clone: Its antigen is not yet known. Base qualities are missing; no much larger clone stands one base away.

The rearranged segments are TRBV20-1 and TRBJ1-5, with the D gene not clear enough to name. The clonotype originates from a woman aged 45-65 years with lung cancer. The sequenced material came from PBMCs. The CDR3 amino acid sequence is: CSASRDSNQPQHF. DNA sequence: TGCAGTGCTAGTAGAGATAGCAATCAGCCCCAGCATTTT.